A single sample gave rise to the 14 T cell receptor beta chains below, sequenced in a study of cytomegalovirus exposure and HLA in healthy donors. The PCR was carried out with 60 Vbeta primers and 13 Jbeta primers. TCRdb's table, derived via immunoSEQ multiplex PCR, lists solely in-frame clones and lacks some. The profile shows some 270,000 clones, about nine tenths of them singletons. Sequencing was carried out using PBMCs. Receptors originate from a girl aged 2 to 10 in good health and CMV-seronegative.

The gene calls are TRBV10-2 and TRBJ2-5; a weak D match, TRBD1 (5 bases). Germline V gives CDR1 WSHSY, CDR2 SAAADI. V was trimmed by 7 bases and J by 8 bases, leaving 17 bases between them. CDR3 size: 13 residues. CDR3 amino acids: CASMGVQEYTQYF. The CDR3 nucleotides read TGCGCCAGCATGGGCGTACAGGAGTATACCCAGTACTTC.

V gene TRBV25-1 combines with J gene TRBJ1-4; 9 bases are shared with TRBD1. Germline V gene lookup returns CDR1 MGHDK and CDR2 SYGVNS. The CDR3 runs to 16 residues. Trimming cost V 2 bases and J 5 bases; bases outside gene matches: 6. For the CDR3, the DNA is TGTGCCAGCAGTGAAATTGGGACAGGGAGGAATGAAAAACTGTTTTTT. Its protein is CASSEIGTGRNEKLFF.

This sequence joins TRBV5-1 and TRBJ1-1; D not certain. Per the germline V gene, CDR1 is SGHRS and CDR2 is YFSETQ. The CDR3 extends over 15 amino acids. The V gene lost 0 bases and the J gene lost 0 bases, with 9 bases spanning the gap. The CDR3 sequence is CASSLAERMNTEAFF. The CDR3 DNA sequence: TGCGCCAGCAGCTTGGCCGAGCGGATGAACACTGAAGCTTTCTTT.

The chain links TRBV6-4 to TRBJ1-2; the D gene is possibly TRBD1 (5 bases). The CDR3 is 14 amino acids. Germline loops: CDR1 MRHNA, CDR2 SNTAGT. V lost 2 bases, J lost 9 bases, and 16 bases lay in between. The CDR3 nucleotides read TGTGCCAGCAGTGACGGGGCAGGGATAAGGAGCTACACCTTC. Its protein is CASSDGAGIRSYTF.

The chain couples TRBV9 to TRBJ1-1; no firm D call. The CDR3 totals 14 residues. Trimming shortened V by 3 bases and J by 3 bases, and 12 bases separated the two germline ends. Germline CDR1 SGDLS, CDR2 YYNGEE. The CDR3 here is CASSDRLADTEAFF. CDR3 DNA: TGTGCCAGCAGCGATAGGTTGGCGGACACTGAAGCTTTCTTT.

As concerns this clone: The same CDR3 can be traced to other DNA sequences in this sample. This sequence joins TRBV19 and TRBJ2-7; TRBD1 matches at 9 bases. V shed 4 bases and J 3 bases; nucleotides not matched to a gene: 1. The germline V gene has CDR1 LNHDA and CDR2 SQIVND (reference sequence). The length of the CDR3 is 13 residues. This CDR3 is CASSTGQGYEQYF. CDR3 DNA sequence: TGTGCCAGTAGTACGGGACAGGGCTACGAGCAGTACTTC. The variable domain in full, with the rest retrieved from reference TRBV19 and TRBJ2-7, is DGGITQSPKYLFRKEGQNVTLSCEQNLNHDAMYWYRQDPGQGLRLIYYSQIVNDFQKGDIAEGYSVSREKKESFPLTVTSAQKNPTAFYLCASSTGQGYEQYFGPGTRLTVT.

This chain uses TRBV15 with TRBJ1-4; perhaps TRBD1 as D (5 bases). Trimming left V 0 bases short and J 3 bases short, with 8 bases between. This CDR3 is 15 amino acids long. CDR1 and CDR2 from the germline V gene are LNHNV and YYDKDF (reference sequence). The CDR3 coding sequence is TGTGCCACCAGCAGAGATCGGGGGGCTAATGAAAAACTGTTTTTT. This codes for CATSRDRGANEKLFF.

The CDR3 loop reads CSVVITYEQYF. The CDR3 coding sequence is TGCAGCGTTGTTATTACCTACGAGCAGTACTTC. This rearrangement joins TRBV29-1 to TRBJ2-7; D is ambiguous. The germline V and J ends were trimmed by 4 bases and 2 bases, with 6 bases remaining between them. This CDR3 spans 11 amino acids. Germline V gene data show CDR1 as SQVTM and CDR2 as ANQGSEA.

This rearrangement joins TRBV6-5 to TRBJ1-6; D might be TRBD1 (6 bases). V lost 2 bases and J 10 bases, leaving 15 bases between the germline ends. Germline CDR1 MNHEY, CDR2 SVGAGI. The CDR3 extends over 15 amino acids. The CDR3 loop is CASSYGGAYRSPLHF. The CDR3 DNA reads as TGTGCCAGCAGTTACGGGGGGGCCTATCGGTCACCCCTCCACTTT.

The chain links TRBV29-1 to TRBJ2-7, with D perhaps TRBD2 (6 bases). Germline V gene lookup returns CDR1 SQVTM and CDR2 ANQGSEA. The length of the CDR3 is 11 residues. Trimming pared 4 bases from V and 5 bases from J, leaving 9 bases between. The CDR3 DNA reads TGCAGCGTTGGGGGGGTCCACGAGCAGTACTTC. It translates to CSVGGVHEQYF.

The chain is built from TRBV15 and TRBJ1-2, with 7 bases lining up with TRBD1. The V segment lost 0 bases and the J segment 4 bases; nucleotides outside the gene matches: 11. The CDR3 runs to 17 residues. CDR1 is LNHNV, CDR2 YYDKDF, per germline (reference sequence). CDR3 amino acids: CATSRDGDRGFGYGYTF. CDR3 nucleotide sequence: TGTGCCACCAGCAGAGATGGGGACAGAGGCTTCGGCTATGGCTACACCTTC.

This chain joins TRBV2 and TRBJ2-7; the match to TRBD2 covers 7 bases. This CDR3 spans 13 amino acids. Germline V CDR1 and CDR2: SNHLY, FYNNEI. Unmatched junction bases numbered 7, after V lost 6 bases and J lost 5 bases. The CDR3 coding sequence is TGTGCCAGCAGACCCATGGGGGGGGACGAGCAGTACTTC. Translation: CASRPMGGDEQYF.

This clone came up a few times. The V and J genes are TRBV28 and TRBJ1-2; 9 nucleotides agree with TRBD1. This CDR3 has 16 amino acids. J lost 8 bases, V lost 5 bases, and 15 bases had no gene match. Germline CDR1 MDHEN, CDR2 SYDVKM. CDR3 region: CASSPIWGTGQRGYTF. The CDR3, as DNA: TGTGCCAGCAGTCCCATATGGGGGACAGGGCAGAGAGGCTACACCTTC.

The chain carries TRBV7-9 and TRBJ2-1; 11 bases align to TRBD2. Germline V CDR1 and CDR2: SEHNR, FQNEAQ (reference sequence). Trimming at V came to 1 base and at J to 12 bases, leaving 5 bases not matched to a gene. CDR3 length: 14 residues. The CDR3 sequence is CASSLELAGVGQFF. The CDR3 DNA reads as TGTGCCAGCAGCTTAGAACTAGCGGGAGTAGGGCAGTTCTTC.